One sample yielded the 14 T cell receptor beta chains listed below, sequenced in a study of OX40 agonist ivuxolimab in advanced cancers. Repertoires were generated with immunoSEQ multiplex PCR, while TCRdb's copy carries only in-frame clones and drops some. The table records fewer than 45,000 clones, roughly 80% of them present only once. The specimen was CD4+ or CD8+ T cells sorted from blood, collected in a trial of the OX40 agonist ivuxolimab. Receptors were obtained from an adult with an advanced solid tumor such as melanoma, head and neck, liver or kidney cancer.

This CDR3 reads CASSRTHTDTQYF. CDR3 sequence (DNA): TGTGCCAGCAGCCGGACTCATACAGATACGCAGTATTTT. V is TRBV7-8 and J is TRBJ2-3, with D perhaps matching TRBD2 (5 bases). Germline CDR1 and CDR2: SGHVS and FQNEAQ. This CDR3 region has 13 residues. Between the trimmed V and J ends, which lost 5 bases and 3 bases, there was a span of 9 bases.

V is TRBV10-1 and J is TRBJ2-2; no clear D gene. The CDR3 runs 12 residues. V gave up 5 bases and J gave up 7 bases, with 8 bases separating them. Germline V gene lookup returns CDR1 WNHNN and CDR2 SYGVQD (reference sequence). The CDR3 here is CASSSRDGELFF. The CDR3, as DNA: TGCGCCAGCAGTTCAAGGGACGGGGAGCTGTTTTTT.

The chain is built from TRBV10-3 and TRBJ1-3; 10 bases fit TRBD1. CDR3 size: 15 residues. Germline V gene lookup returns CDR1 ENHRY and CDR2 SYGVKD. V dropped 6 bases and J dropped 1; count of bases not matched to a gene: 3. In DNA, the CDR3 is TGTGCCATCAGACGGGACAGGGGATCTGGAAACACCATATATTTT. This translates into CAIRRDRGSGNTIYF.

In its sample, this clone was seen once. The chain carries TRBV15 and TRBJ2-3; 10 bases map to TRBD2. The CDR3 has 15 residues. Germline V lookup: CDR1 LNHNV, CDR2 YYDKDF (reference sequence). Trimming cost V 1 base and J 6 bases; bases outside gene matches: 4. CDR3 sequence (DNA): TGTGCCACCAGCAGAGGAGGTAGCGGGAGGGATACGCAGTATTTT. Protein product: CATSRGGSGRDTQYF.

V and J are TRBV27 and TRBJ1-2; D might be TRBD1 (5 bases). Trimming took off 8 bases at V and 4 bases at J, with 11 bases between the two ends. There are 12 residues in the CDR3. The germline V gene encodes CDR1 MNHEY and CDR2 SMNVEV (reference sequence). The CDR3 bases are TGTGCCAGCGGGGGACCGCCCTATGGCTACACCTTC. It yields the protein CASGGPPYGYTF.

The chain combines TRBV19 with TRBJ2-1, with TRBD2 matching over 11 bases. The CDR3 spans 15 residues. The V gene's germline CDR1 is LNHDA and CDR2 SQIVND (reference sequence). V shed 4 bases and J 4 bases; nucleotides not matched to a gene: 3. The CDR3 loop reads CASSSGTSGYNEQFF. The CDR3 DNA reads as TGTGCCAGTAGTAGCGGGACTAGCGGTTACAATGAGCAGTTCTTC. Using reference TRBV19 and TRBJ2-1 for the parts outside the CDR3, the full variable domain is DGGITQSPKYLFRKEGQNVTLSCEQNLNHDAMYWYRQDPGQGLRLIYYSQIVNDFQKGDIAEGYSVSREKKESFPLTVTSAQKNPTAFYLCASSSGTSGYNEQFFGPGTRLTVL.

This rearrangement joins TRBV4-3 to TRBJ1-1; weak D call: TRBD1 (5 bases). Trimming removed 0 bases from V and 6 bases from J, with 14 bases in between. CDR1 and CDR2 from the germline V gene are LGHNA and YSLEER. The CDR3 totals 15 residues. In DNA, the CDR3 is TGCGCCAGCAGCCAAGAGGGCTGGGGGGGGGCTGAAGCTTTCTTT. This codes for CASSQEGWGGAEAFF.

The CDR3 region is CASAEVGGGYNEQFF. CDR3 bases: TGTGCCAGCGCCGAGGTAGGGGGGGGCTACAATGAGCAGTTCTTC. The J gene is TRBJ2-1, the V gene TRBV9; perhaps TRBD2 as D (7 bases). V was shortened by 7 bases and J by 3 bases, with 17 bases between the two germline ends. This CDR3 has 15 amino acids. Germline V gene data show CDR1 as SGDLS and CDR2 as YYNGEE.

The J gene is TRBJ1-1, the V gene TRBV7-9; D is uncertain. Trimming shortened V by 1 base and J by 6 bases, and 6 bases separated the two germline ends. Germline CDR1 SEHNR, CDR2 FQNEAQ (reference sequence). The CDR3 contains 12 residues. The CDR3 loop reads CASSLGRAEAFF. The CDR3 DNA reads TGTGCCAGCAGCTTAGGGAGGGCTGAAGCTTTCTTT.

The V gene is TRBV15, the J gene TRBJ2-3; no firm D call. Trimming cost V 3 bases and J 7 bases, with 14 bases left between them. From germline, CDR1 is LNHNV and CDR2 YYDKDF (reference sequence). This CDR3 comprises 14 residues. CDR3 protein: CATSSPQPPNTQYF. In nucleotides, the CDR3 is TGTGCCACCAGCAGTCCCCAGCCACCAAATACGCAGTATTTT.

The rearrangement joins TRBV18 to TRBJ1-1; D unresolved. The germline CDR1 and CDR2 sequences are KGHSH and LQKENI. The V and J ends lost 1 base and 0 bases respectively, with 9 bases between them. This CDR3 is 15 amino acids long. The CDR3 DNA reads as TGTGCCAGCTCACCACAGGAAGGCGTGAACACTGAAGCTTTCTTT. It encodes CASSPQEGVNTEAFF.

This clone has more than one count but fewer than ten. This rearrangement joins TRBV30 to TRBJ2-7; unclear D gene. Trimming cost V 1 base and J 3 bases, with 7 bases left between them. Germline V gene sequence: CDR1 GTSNPN, CDR2 SVGIG (reference sequence). CDR3 length: 12 amino acids. The chain's CDR3 is CAWSGDGYEQYF. CDR3 nucleotides: TGTGCCTGGAGTGGAGATGGCTACGAGCAGTACTTC.

The chain employs TRBV19 and TRBJ2-2; tentative D call: TRBD2 (6 bases). The CDR3 is made up of 16 amino acids. Germline CDR1 LNHDA, CDR2 SQIVND (reference sequence). Trimming pared 7 bases from V and 0 bases from J, leaving 15 bases between. The CDR3 loop reads CASKGGAYTNTGELFF. The CDR3 bases are TGTGCCAGTAAAGGAGGGGCTTATACGAACACCGGGGAGCTGTTTTTT.

V and J are TRBV18 and TRBJ2-5, with D maybe TRBD2 (6 bases). The CDR3 is made up of 14 amino acids. V was pared by 3 bases and J by 4 bases, with 12 bases between. The V gene's germline CDR1 is KGHSH and CDR2 LQKENI. CDR3 sequence: CASSPWGVRETQYF. DNA of the CDR3: TGTGCCAGCTCACCTTGGGGGGTCCGAGAGACCCAGTACTTC.